A single sample gave rise to the 30 T cell receptor beta chains below, sequenced in a study of T-cell memory formation after mild COVID-19. TCRdb independently ran MiXCR on the 5' RACE reads; one entry per CDR3 protein. The data contain about 560,000 distinct CDR3 sequences, 15% to 20% of them singletons. The sample was PBMCs or a T cell subset sorted from them (not recorded which). Source of these receptors: an adult woman who had mild COVID-19 (a few samples of this study predate the infection). Cell type and time point are not known.

This clonotype came up a few times. The rearrangement links TRBV6-5 to TRBJ1-5; 9 bases are a match to TRBD1. The CDR3 length is 15 residues. Germline V gene sequence: CDR1 MNHEY, CDR2 SVGAGI. V lost 6 bases to trimming and J lost 4 bases; unmatched junction nucleotides: 7. Here the CDR3 reads CASSSRQGVNQPQHF. The CDR3 bases are TGTGCCAGCAGCAGCCGACAGGGGGTAAATCAGCCCCAGCATTTT.

This clonotype came up a few times. The chain carries TRBV12-3 or TRBV12-4 and TRBJ1-5; the D gene is possibly TRBD1 (5 bases). The CDR3 runs 15 residues. V lost 1 base and J lost 7, with 14 bases in between. CDR3 residues: CASSLGEGSRQPQHF. CDR3 sequence (DNA): TGTGCCAGCAGTTTAGGGGAGGGGTCACGGCAGCCCCAGCATTTT.

The chain couples TRBV6-4 to TRBJ1-2; 7 bases agree with TRBD1. The CDR3 runs to 12 residues. V gave up 6 bases and J gave up 4 bases; unmatched junction bases: 2. Germline assignment: CDR1 MRHNA and CDR2 SNTAGT. The DNA of the CDR3 is TGTGCCAGCAGAGGGGGCGGCTATGGCTACACCTTC. Its translation is CASRGGGYGYTF.

V usage is TRBV5-1 and J usage is TRBJ2-7; D is ambiguous. V was trimmed by 5 bases and J by 2 bases, leaving 14 bases between them. The CDR3 runs 14 residues. Germline CDR1 is SGHRS and CDR2 is YFSETQ. CDR3 DNA: TGCGCCAGCAGACGAATCTTAGGACCCTACGAGCAGTACTTC. Its translation: CASRRILGPYEQYF.

The chain employs TRBV6-2 or TRBV6-3 and TRBJ2-7, with D possibly TRBD2 on 5 matching bases. V lost 0 bases, J lost 4 bases, and 28 bases lay in between. CDR3 length: 20 residues. Per the germline V gene, CDR1 is MNHEY and CDR2 is SVGEGT. CDR3 sequence reads: CASSYSYLVMTPRSEYEQYF. As DNA, the CDR3 is TGTGCCAGCAGTTACTCGTATTTGGTGATGACACCCCGTAGCGAGTACGAGCAGTACTTC.

This clonotype was seen many times. Sequence at one end of the junction differs from germline and may be a read error. This rearrangement joins TRBV12-3 or TRBV12-4 to TRBJ2-7, with 11 bases that match TRBD2. The CDR3 runs 13 residues. The CDR3 spells CASSLAGGYEQYF. Written as DNA, the CDR3 is TGTGCCAGCAGTCTAGCGGGAGGCTACGAGCAGTACTTC.

This chain joins TRBV24-1 and TRBJ1-1; no definite D call. The length of the CDR3 is 13 residues. The germline V and J ends were trimmed by 6 bases and 2 bases, with 9 bases remaining between them. Per the germline V gene, CDR1 is KGHDR and CDR2 is SFDVKD. The CDR3 protein is CATSWSQNTEAFF. The CDR3 nucleotides read TGTGCCACCAGTTGGTCTCAAAACACTGAAGCTTTCTTT.

The chain is built from TRBV4-1 and TRBJ1-1; D is uncertain. Germline CDR1 reads MGHRA; CDR2 reads YSYEKL. V was shortened by 10 bases and J by 3 bases, with 18 bases between the two germline ends. The CDR3 is 14 amino acids. CDR3 sequence (DNA): TGCGCCACCAGAAATAGGGCCGTCGACACTGAAGCTTTCTTT. It encodes CATRNRAVDTEAFF.

CDR3 residues: CATSDLRKGFNTGELFF. CDR3 bases: TGTGCCACCAGTGACCTTCGGAAGGGGTTTAACACCGGGGAGCTGTTTTTT. This chain links TRBV24-1 with TRBJ2-2, with a weak D call TRBD1 (5 bases). V lost 4 bases and J lost 2, with 16 bases in between. Germline CDR1 reads KGHDR; CDR2 reads SFDVKD. CDR3 length: 17 amino acids.

This clonotype occurred once. The genes are TRBV20-1 and TRBJ1-6, with D possibly matching TRBD1 (5 bases). The V end lost 4 bases, the J end lost 9 bases, and 19 bases lay between the germline ends. CDR1 is DFQATT and CDR2 is SNEGSKA in the germline V gene (reference sequence). The length of the CDR3 is 15 residues. The CDR3 sequence: CSAKPGGQGFSPLHF. The CDR3 DNA sequence: TGCAGTGCTAAACCGGGAGGGCAGGGCTTTTCACCCCTCCACTTT.

Here the CDR3 reads CASSYPGTSGVSSYNEQFF. The DNA of the CDR3 is TGTGCCAGCAGTTACCCCGGGACTAGCGGGGTGAGCTCCTACAATGAGCAGTTCTTC. The chain carries TRBV6-2 or TRBV6-3 and TRBJ2-1, with TRBD2 matching 13 bases. The CDR3 spans 19 residues. V shed 2 bases, J shed 0 bases, and the junction held 7 bases outside the gene matches. CDR1 MNHEY and CDR2 SVGEGT come from the germline V gene.

There are a few counts of this clonotype. The chain employs TRBV20-1 and TRBJ2-3; D not certain. This CDR3 region has 13 residues. V was cut by 6 bases and J by 3 bases, with 13 bases left in between. Germline assignment: CDR1 DFQATT and CDR2 SNEGSKA (reference sequence). The CDR3 region has the DNA TGCAGTGCCGTCTCTCCGTGGACAGATACGCAGTATTTT. It codes for CSAVSPWTDTQYF.

The CDR3 DNA is TGTGCCAGCAGTCCAGGGGGGGGGGAGAATGGCTACACCTTC. Translating it yields CASSPGGGENGYTF. J is TRBJ1-2 and V is TRBV12-3 or TRBV12-4, with TRBD1 matching 7 bases. This CDR3 region has 14 residues. After removal of 5 bases from V and 6 bases from J, the junction contained 9 bases not matched to a gene.

In its sample, this clonotype was seen a few times. The rearrangement uses TRBV20-1 and TRBJ2-2; 7 positions agree with TRBD2. The germline gives CDR1 DFQATT, CDR2 SNEGSKA (reference sequence). The ends lost 6 bases at V and 5 bases at J; junction bases unmatched: 9. The CDR3 is 14 residues long. The CDR3 loop is CSAPRAGVTGELFF. The CDR3 nucleotides read TGCAGTGCCCCCCGGGCGGGAGTTACCGGGGAGCTGTTTTTT.

This clonotype was seen repeatedly, ten times or more. This chain joins TRBV7-9 and TRBJ2-7, with TRBD2 matching over 8 bases. The ends lost 5 bases at V and 1 base at J; junction bases unmatched: 10. This CDR3 has 16 residues. Germline CDR1 reads SEHNR; CDR2 reads FQNEAQ (reference sequence). CDR3 bases: TGTGCCAGCAGCCCGGCGGGGTTAGCGGGATCCTACGAGCAGTACTTC. This translates into CASSPAGLAGSYEQYF.

There are many counts of this clonotype. The chain is built from TRBV5-5 and TRBJ2-7; no reliable D call. The CDR3 totals 13 residues. The V end lost 4 bases, the J end lost 3 bases, and 11 bases lay between the germline ends. The germline V gene encodes CDR1 SGHKS and CDR2 YYEKEE (reference sequence). The CDR3, as DNA: TGTGCCAGCAGCCGCTCGGTTGGCTACGAGCAGTACTTC. Its protein product is CASSRSVGYEQYF.

The V and J genes are TRBV13 and TRBJ2-1, with TRBD2 matching over 9 bases. The germline CDR1 and CDR2 sequences are PRHDT and FYEKMQ (reference sequence). This CDR3 contains 15 residues. Trimming took 0 bases from V and 5 from J; bases not matched to a gene: 2. The CDR3 DNA sequence: TGTGCCAGCAGCTTAGGGACTAGCGGAGACAATGAGCAGTTCTTC. It yields the protein CASSLGTSGDNEQFF.

The chain is built from TRBV4-2 and TRBJ2-7, with 10 bases lining up with TRBD2. CDR3 length equals 17 residues. Germline loops: CDR1 LGHNA, CDR2 YNFKEQ. Trimming removed 0 bases from V and 5 bases from J; junction bases left unmatched: 10. In DNA form, the CDR3 reads TGTGCCAGCAGCCAAGAGAGGTCCAGCGGGGGGGCCGACGAGCAGTACTTC. Translation: CASSQERSSGGADEQYF.

This clonotype was seen ten or more times. The V call is TRBV20-1, the J call TRBJ2-7; 14 bases are shared with TRBD2. CDR3 length: 15 residues. CDR1 and CDR2 from the germline V gene are DFQATT and SNEGSKA (reference sequence). Trimming cost V 4 bases and J 6 bases; bases outside gene matches: 8. The CDR3 DNA reads TGCAGTGCTAAAGGGACTAGCGGGAGTTTAAGCGAGCAGTACTTC. Protein: CSAKGTSGSLSEQYF.

The chain employs TRBV7-3 and TRBJ2-2; possibly TRBD2 for D (7 bases). The CDR3 sequence is 16 residues long. From germline, CDR1 is SGHTA and CDR2 FQGTGA. Deletions cut 0 bases from V and 2 bases from J, with 10 bases between. CDR3 residues: CASSLTGGTNTGELFF. DNA for the CDR3: TGTGCCAGCAGCTTAACGGGGGGGACAAACACCGGGGAGCTGTTTTTT.

The rearrangement uses TRBV20-1 and TRBJ1-4; the D gene is possibly TRBD1 (5 bases). Trimming pared 2 bases from V and 4 bases from J, leaving 11 bases between. This CDR3 is built from 14 residues. CDR1 and CDR2 (germline): DFQATT, SNEGSKA (reference sequence). CDR3: CSARNPGSNEKLFF. The CDR3 nucleotides are TGCAGTGCTAGAAATCCAGGGAGTAATGAAAAACTGTTTTTT.

This clonotype has only a few counts. This chain uses TRBV7-3 with TRBJ2-1, with TRBD1 as a possible D gene (5 bases). There are 15 residues in the CDR3. From germline, CDR1 is SGHTA and CDR2 FQGTGA. V was shortened by 4 bases and J by 1 base, with 11 bases between the two germline ends. Written as DNA, the CDR3 is TGTGCCAGCAGCTCTCAGGGTCCGTCCTACAATGAGCAGTTCTTC. Amino acid sequence: CASSSQGPSYNEQFF.

This chain uses TRBV3-1 with TRBJ1-2; D unresolved. Germline V gene lookup returns CDR1 LGHDT and CDR2 YNNKEL (reference sequence). This CDR3 comprises 14 residues. V dropped 1 base and J dropped 1 base, with 7 bases sitting between them. Here the CDR3 DNA reads TGTGCCAGCAGCCAAGCCGGGAATAACTATGGCTACACCTTC. Amino acid sequence: CASSQAGNNYGYTF.

This sequence joins TRBV24-1 and TRBJ2-1; a weak D match, TRBD1 (6 bases). The CDR3 is made up of 14 amino acids. V was shortened by 4 bases and J by 12 bases, with 18 bases between the two germline ends. Germline lookup yields CDR1 KGHDR and CDR2 SFDVKD. CDR3 loop: CATSDRQRTVRQFF. CDR3 in DNA: TGTGCCACCAGTGACCGACAAAGGACAGTCCGGCAGTTCTTC.

The CDR3 DNA reads as TGTGCCAGCAGTTTCCTTGGCCTGTCTACGCTAGCGGGAGGCACAGATACGCAGTATTTT. It specifies CASSFLGLSTLAGGTDTQYF. The chain links TRBV12-3 or TRBV12-4 to TRBJ2-3; 10 bases fit TRBD2. The CDR3 totals 20 residues. Trimming took 3 bases from V and 1 from J; bases not matched to a gene: 16.

This clonotype has just a few counts. The chain links TRBV7-3 to TRBJ2-1, with D tentatively TRBD1 or TRBD2 (5 bases each). V lost 1 base and J 6 bases, leaving 19 bases between the germline ends. Germline V gene lookup returns CDR1 SGHTA and CDR2 FQGTGA. The CDR3 runs 17 residues. In DNA form, the CDR3 reads TGTGCCAGCAGCTTAAGACCTCCGGGACCGGCCGCCAATGAGCAGTTCTTC. Translating gives CASSLRPPGPAANEQFF.

V is TRBV20-1 and J is TRBJ1-6, with D unclear. The CDR3 has 14 residues. V gave up 0 bases and J gave up 7 bases, with 10 bases separating them. The germline V gene encodes CDR1 DFQATT and CDR2 SNEGSKA (reference sequence). CDR3 in DNA: TGCAGTGCTAGAGAGGGTTGGGCGAATTCACCCCTCCACTTT. It specifies CSAREGWANSPLHF.

This clonotype has only one observation. The V call is TRBV20-1, the J call TRBJ2-7; TRBD2 agrees at 7 bases. This CDR3 has 15 amino acids. The germline V gene has CDR1 DFQATT and CDR2 SNEGSKA (reference sequence). Germline trimming cut 6 bases from V and 1 base from J; bases unmatched to any gene: 12. This chain's CDR3 is CSAVLGGGRSYEQYF. The DNA of the CDR3 is TGCAGTGCCGTCTTGGGGGGGGGAAGGTCCTACGAGCAGTACTTC.

This clonotype was recorded only once. The chain is built from TRBV4-1 and TRBJ1-3; 8 bases line up with TRBD1. The CDR3 runs to 17 residues. Losses at the gene ends were 0 bases for V and 4 bases for J; bases not matched to a gene: 8. Germline values: CDR1 MGHRA, CDR2 YSYEKL. For the CDR3, the DNA is TGCGCCAGCAGCCAAGAGAGCCAGGGGGCGCGCGGAAACACCATATATTTT. This translates into CASSQESQGARGNTIYF.

This clonotype was found a few times. This rearrangement joins TRBV14 to TRBJ2-1; either TRBD1 or TRBD2 may supply D (5 bases each). CDR1 SGHDN and CDR2 FVKESK come from the germline V gene. The CDR3 is 15 amino acids. V was trimmed by 2 bases and J by 5 bases, leaving 13 bases between them. This CDR3 reads CASSQPTEGNNEQFF. The CDR3 DNA follows: TGTGCCAGCAGCCAACCGACAGAGGGGAACAATGAGCAGTTCTTC.